This TCR beta chain appears in the sequencing data of a study of Graves' ophthalmopathy and Graves' hyperthyroidism. The TCR beta CDR3 regions underwent amplification from RNA transcripts. Following a first-round RT-PCR that used HTBI primers, a second-round multiplex PCR was carried out. In TCRdb, the multiplex PCR reads were re-called with MiXCR into one record per CDR3 protein. The profile shows 650,000 to 900,000 distinct CDR3 sequences, around 40% of them singletons. The PBMCs used were ones drawn from around 10 ml of fresh peripheral blood. Germline loops: CDR1 LNHDA, CDR2 SQIVND (reference sequence). Trimming stripped 6 bases from V and 4 bases from J, with 13 bases between. The CDR3 is 15 residues long. Findings of the study overall: From stable hyperthyroidism, ophthalmopathy was separated by a 13-signature model with 85% to 90% sensitivity and 75% to 84% specificity.

There are a few counts of this clonotype. Its antigen is not known. This chain connects TRBV19 to TRBJ1-6; weak D call: TRBD1 (6 bases). The TCR sequence derives from an adult man with Graves' ophthalmopathy. The material sequenced was peripheral blood. This CDR3 reads CASSMDRAYNSPLHF. CDR3 coding DNA: TGTGCCAGTAGCATGGACAGAGCGTATAATTCACCCCTCCACTTT.